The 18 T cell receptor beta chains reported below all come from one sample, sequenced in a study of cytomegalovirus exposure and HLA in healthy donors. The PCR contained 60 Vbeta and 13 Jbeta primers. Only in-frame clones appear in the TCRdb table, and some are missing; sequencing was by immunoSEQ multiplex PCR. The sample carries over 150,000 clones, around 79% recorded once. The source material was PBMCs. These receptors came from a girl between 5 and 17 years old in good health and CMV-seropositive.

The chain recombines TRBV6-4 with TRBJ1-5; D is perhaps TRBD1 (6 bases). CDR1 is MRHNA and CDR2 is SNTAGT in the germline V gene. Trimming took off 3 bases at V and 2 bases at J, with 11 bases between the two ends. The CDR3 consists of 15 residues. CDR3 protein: CASSEGAGGNQPQHF. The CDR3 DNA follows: TGTGCCAGCAGTGAAGGGGCAGGGGGCAATCAGCCCCAGCATTTT.

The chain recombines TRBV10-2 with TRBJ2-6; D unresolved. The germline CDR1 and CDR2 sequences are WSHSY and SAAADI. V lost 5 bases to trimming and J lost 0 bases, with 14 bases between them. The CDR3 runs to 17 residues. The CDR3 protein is CASSRTIDISGANVLTF. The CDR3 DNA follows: TGCGCCAGCAGTAGAACAATCGACATCTCTGGGGCCAACGTCCTGACTTTC.

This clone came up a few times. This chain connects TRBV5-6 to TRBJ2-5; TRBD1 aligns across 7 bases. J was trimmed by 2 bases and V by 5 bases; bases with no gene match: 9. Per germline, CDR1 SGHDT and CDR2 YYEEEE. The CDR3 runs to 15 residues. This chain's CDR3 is CASSPGGPTQETQYF. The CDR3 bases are TGTGCCAGCAGTCCAGGGGGACCGACACAAGAGACCCAGTACTTC.

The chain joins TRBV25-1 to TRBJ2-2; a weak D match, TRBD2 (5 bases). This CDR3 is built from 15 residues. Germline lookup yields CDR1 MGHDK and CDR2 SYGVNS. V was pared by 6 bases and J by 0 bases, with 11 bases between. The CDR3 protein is CASSGGRPNTGELFF. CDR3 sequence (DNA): TGTGCCAGCAGCGGAGGACGCCCGAACACCGGGGAGCTGTTTTTT.

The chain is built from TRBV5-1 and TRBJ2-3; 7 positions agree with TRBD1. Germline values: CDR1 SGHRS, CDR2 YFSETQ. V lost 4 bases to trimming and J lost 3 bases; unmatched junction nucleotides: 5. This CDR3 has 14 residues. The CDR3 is CASSAGTETDTQYF. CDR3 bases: TGCGCCAGCAGCGCCGGGACAGAGACAGATACGCAGTATTTT. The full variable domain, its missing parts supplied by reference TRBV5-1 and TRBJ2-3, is KAGVTQTPRYLIKTRGQQVTLSCSPISGHRSVSWYQQTPGQGLQFLFEYFSETQRNKGNFPGRFSGRQFSNSRSEMNVSTLELGDSALYLCASSAGTETDTQYFGPGTRLTVL.

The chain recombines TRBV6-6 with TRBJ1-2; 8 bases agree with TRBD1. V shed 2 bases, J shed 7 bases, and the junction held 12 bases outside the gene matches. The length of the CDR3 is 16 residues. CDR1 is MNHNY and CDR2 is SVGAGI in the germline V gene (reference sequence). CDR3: CASSYIPTGDMGGYTF. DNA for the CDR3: TGTGCCAGCAGTTACATTCCGACAGGGGATATGGGTGGCTACACCTTC.

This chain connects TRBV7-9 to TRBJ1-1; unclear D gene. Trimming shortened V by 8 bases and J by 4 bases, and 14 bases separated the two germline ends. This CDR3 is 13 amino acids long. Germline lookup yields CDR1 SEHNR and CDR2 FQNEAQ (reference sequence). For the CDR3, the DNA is TGTGCCAGCTCCCGCGGCACGTCCACTGAAGCTTTCTTT. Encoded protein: CASSRGTSTEAFF.

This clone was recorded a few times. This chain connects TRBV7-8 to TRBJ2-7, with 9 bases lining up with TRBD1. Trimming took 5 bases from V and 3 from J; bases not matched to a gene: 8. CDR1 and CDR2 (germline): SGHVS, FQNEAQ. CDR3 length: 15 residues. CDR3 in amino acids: CASSVGWGQGYEQYF. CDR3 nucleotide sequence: TGTGCCAGCAGCGTAGGGTGGGGACAGGGCTACGAGCAGTACTTC.

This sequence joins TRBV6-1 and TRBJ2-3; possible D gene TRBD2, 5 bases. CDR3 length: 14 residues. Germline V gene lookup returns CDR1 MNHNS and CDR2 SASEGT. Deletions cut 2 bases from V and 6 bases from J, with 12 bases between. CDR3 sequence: CASSELRGPDTQYF. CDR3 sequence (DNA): TGTGCCAGCAGTGAACTTCGGGGTCCGGATACGCAGTATTTT.

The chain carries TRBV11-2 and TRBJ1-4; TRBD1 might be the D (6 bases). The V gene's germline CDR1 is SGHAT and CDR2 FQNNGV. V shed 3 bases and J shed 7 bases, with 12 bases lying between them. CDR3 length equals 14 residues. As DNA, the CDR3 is TGTGCCAGCAGCTTCTCGGCAGGGGTTGAAAAACTGTTTTTT. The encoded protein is CASSFSAGVEKLFF.

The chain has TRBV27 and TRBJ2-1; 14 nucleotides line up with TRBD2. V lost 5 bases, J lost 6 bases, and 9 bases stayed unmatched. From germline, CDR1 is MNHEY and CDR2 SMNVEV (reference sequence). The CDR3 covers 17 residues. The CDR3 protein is CASSKTSGGAGANEQFF. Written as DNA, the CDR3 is TGTGCCAGCAGTAAGACTAGCGGGGGGGCCGGGGCCAATGAGCAGTTCTTC.

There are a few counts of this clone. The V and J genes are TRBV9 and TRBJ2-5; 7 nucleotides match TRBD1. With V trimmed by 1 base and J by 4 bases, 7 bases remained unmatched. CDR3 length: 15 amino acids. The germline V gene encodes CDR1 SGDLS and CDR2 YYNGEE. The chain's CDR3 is CASSVSGDRIETQYF. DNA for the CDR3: TGTGCCAGCAGCGTATCAGGGGACAGAATAGAGACCCAGTACTTC.

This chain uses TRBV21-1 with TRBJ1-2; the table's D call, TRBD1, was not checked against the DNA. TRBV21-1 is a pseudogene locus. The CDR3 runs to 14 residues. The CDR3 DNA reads TGTGCCAGCACCGCAGGGGCGCCCACGGCTGGCTACACCTTC. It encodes CASTAGAPTAGYTF.

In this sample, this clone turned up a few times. The CDR3 loop reads CASSYSSGYNSDTQYF. The CDR3 DNA sequence: TGTGCCAGCAGTTACTCGTCAGGGTATAATTCAGATACGCAGTATTTT. The V and J genes are TRBV6-6 and TRBJ2-3; perhaps TRBD1 as D (5 bases). The CDR3 extends over 16 amino acids. V lost 0 bases, J lost 4 bases, and 14 bases lay in between. Germline lookup yields CDR1 MNHNY and CDR2 SVGAGI (reference sequence).

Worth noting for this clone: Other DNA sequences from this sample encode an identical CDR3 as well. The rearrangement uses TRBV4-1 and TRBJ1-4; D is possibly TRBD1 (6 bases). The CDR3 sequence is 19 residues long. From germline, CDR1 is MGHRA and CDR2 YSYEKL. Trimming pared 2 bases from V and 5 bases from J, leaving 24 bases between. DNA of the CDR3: TGCGCCAGCAGCCAACCTGTTGACAGGTCCGGCCCCCTAAATGAAAAACTGTTTTTT. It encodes CASSQPVDRSGPLNEKLFF.

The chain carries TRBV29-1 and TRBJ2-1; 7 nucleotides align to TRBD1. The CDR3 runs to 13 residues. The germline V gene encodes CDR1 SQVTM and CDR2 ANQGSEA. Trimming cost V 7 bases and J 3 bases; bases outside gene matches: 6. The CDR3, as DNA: TGCAGCGCCCCGACAGGGTTCTACAATGAGCAGTTCTTC. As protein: CSAPTGFYNEQFF.

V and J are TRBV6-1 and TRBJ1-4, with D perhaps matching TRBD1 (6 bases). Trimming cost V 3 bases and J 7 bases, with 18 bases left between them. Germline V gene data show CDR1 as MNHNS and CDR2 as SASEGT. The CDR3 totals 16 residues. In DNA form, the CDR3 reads TGTGCCAGCAGTGAGAGAACAGGGTTGATAATTGAAAAACTGTTTTTT. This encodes CASSERTGLIIEKLFF.

DNA for the CDR3: TGTGCTAGTGGTTTGGGGGGACAGGAGAATCAGCCCCAGCATTTT. It yields the protein CASGLGGQENQPQHF. The J gene is TRBJ1-5, the V gene TRBV12-5; 8 bases align to TRBD1. Trimming at V came to 1 base and at J to 4 bases, leaving 3 bases not matched to a gene. CDR3 length: 15 amino acids. Germline V gives CDR1 LGHNT, CDR2 FRNRAP.